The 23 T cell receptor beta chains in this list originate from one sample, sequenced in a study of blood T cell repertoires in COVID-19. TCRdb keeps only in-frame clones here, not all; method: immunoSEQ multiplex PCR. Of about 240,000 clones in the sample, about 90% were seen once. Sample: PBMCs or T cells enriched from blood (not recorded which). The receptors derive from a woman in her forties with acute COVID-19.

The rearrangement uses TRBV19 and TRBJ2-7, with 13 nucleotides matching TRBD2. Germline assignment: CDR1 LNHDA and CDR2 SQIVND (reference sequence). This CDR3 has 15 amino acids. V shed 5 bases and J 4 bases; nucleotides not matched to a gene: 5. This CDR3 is CASSVLAGGVYEQYF. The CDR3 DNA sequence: TGTGCCAGTAGTGTACTAGCGGGAGGGGTTTACGAGCAGTACTTC.

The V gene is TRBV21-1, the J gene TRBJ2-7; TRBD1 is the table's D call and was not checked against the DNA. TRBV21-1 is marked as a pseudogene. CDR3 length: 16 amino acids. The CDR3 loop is CASSKRQQGAGNEQYF. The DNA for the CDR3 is TGTGCCAGCAGCAAAAGGCAACAGGGGGCTGGGAACGAGCAGTACTTC.

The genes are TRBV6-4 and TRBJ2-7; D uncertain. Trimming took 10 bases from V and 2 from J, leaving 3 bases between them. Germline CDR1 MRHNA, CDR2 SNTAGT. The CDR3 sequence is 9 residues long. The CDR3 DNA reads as TGTGCCACTCCCTACGAGCAGTACTTC. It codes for CATPYEQYF.

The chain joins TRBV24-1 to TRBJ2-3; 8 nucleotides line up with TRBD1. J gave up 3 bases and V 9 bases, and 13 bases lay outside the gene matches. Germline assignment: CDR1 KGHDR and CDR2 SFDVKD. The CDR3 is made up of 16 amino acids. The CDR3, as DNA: TGTGCCACCGGGCTCCCTCGAGACAGGGGAACAGATACGCAGTATTTT. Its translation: CATGLPRDRGTDTQYF.

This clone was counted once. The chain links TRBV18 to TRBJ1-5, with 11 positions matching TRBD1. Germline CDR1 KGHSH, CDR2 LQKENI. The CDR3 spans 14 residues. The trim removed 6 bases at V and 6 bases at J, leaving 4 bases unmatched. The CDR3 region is CASSGGQGAQPQHF. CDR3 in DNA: TGTGCCAGCTCGGGTGGACAGGGGGCTCAGCCCCAGCATTTT. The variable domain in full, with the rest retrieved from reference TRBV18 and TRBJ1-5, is NAGVMQNPRHLVRRRGQEARLRCSPMKGHSHVYWYRQLPEEGLKFMVYLQKENIIDESGMPKERFSAEFPKEGPSILRIQQVVRGDSAAYFCASSGGQGAQPQHFGDGTRLSIL.

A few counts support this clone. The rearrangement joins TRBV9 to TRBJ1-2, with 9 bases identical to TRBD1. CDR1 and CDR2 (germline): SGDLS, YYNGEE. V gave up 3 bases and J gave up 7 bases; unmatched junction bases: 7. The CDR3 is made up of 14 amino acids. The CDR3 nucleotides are TGTGCCAGCAGCGGGACAGGGGTAGAGGGTGGCTACACCTTC. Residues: CASSGTGVEGGYTF.

The CDR3 nucleotides read TGTGCCAGCAGCGAAGGACAGGGGATGGGGAACACCATATATTTT. Its protein product is CASSEGQGMGNTIYF. The V and J genes are TRBV9 and TRBJ1-3, with 9 bases that match TRBD1. In germline, CDR1 is SGDLS, CDR2 YYNGEE. Trimming removed 3 bases from V and 7 bases from J; junction bases left unmatched: 8. The CDR3 spans 15 residues. Full variable domain (remainder filled in from reference TRBV9 and TRBJ1-3): DSGVTQTPKHLITATGQRVTLRCSPRSGDLSVYWYQQSLDQGLQFLIQYYNGEERAKGNILERFSAQQFPDLHSELNLSSLELGDSALYFCASSEGQGMGNTIYFGEGSWLTVV.

The CDR3 here is CATSDPNTSGKGPGELFF. CDR3 sequence (DNA): TGTGCCACCAGTGACCCTAACACTAGCGGGAAAGGGCCCGGGGAGCTGTTTTTT. The chain carries TRBV24-1 and TRBJ2-2, with 10 bases identical to TRBD2. Unmatched junction bases numbered 13, after V lost 4 bases and J lost 6 bases. This CDR3 comprises 18 residues. The germline V gene encodes CDR1 KGHDR and CDR2 SFDVKD.

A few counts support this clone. The CDR3 DNA reads as TGTGCCAGCAGCCATCTAGACAGGGGAAAAGAGACCCAGTACTTC. Protein sequence: CASSHLDRGKETQYF. This chain connects TRBV3-1 (or the pseudogene TRBV3-2) to TRBJ2-5; 8 bases are shared with TRBD1. The CDR3 contains 15 residues. Germline V gene data show CDR1 as LGHDT and CDR2 as YNNKEL (reference sequence). Trimming cost V 3 bases and J 3 bases; bases outside gene matches: 6.

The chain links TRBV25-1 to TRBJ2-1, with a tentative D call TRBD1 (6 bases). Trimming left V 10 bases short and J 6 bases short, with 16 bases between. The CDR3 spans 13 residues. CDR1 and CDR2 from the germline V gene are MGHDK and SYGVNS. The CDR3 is CATRWDKGNEQFF. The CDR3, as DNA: TGTGCCACCCGATGGGACAAAGGCAATGAGCAGTTCTTC. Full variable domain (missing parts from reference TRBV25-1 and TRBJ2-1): EADIYQTPRYLVIGTGKKITLECSQTMGHDKMYWYQQDPGMELHLIHYSYGVNSTEKGDLSSESTVSRIRTEHFPLTLESARPSHTSQYLCATRWDKGNEQFFGPGTRLTVL.

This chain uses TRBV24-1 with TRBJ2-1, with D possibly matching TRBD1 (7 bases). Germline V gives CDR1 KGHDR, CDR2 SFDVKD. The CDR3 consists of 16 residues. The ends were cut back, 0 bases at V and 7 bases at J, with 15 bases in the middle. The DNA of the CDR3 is TGTGCCACCAGTGATTTGGGACAGGCGGGGATGAATGAGCAGTTCTTC. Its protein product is CATSDLGQAGMNEQFF.

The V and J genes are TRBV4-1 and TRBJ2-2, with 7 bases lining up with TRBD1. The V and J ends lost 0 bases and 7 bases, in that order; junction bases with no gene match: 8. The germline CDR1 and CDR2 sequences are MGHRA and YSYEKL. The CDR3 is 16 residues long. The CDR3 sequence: CASSQDYRGFGGELFF. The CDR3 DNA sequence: TGCGCCAGCAGCCAAGACTACAGGGGATTTGGCGGGGAGCTGTTTTTT.

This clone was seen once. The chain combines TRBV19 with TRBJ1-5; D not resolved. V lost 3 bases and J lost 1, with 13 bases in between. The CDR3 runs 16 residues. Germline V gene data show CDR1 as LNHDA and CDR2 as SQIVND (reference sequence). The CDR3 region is CASSIGGSLSNQPQHF. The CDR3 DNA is TGTGCCAGTAGTATCGGCGGGAGCTTAAGCAATCAGCCCCAGCATTTT.

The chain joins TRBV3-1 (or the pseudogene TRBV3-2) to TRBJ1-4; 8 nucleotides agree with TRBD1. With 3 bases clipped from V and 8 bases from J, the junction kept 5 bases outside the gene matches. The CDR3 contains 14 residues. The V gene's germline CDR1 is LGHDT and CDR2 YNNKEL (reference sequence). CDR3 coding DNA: TGTGCCAGCAGCCAGGCAAGGACAGGGGAAAAACTGTTTTTT. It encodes CASSQARTGEKLFF.

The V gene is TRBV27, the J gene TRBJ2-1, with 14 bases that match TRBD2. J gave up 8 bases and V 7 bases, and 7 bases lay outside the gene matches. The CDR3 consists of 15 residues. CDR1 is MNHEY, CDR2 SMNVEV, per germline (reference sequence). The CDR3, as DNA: TGTGCCAGCAAGGAGACTAGCGGGAGGGGGTATGAGCAGTTCTTC. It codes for CASKETSGRGYEQFF.

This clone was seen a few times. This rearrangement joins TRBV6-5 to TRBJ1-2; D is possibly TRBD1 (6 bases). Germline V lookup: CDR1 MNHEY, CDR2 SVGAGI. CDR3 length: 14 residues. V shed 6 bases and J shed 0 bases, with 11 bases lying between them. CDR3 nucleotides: TGTGCCAGCAGGAGGACAGAAACTAACTATGGCTACACCTTC. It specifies CASRRTETNYGYTF.

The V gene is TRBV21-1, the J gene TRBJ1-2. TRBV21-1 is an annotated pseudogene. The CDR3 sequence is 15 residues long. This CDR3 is CASSKEHGDNYGYTF. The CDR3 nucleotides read TGTGCCAGCAGCAAAGAGCACGGAGATAACTATGGCTACACCTTC.

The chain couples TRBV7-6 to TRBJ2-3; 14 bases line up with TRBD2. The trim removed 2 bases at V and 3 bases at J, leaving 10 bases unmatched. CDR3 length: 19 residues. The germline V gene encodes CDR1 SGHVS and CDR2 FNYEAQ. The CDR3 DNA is TGTGCCAGCAGCTTAAGAGACTCCGGGACTAGCGGGAGTACAGATACGCAGTATTTT. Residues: CASSLRDSGTSGSTDTQYF.

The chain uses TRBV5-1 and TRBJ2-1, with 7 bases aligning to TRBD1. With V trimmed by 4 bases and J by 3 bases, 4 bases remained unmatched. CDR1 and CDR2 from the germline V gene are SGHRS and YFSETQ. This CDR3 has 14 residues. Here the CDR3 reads CASSKDRHYNEQFF. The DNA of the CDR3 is TGCGCCAGCAGCAAGGACAGGCACTACAATGAGCAGTTCTTC.

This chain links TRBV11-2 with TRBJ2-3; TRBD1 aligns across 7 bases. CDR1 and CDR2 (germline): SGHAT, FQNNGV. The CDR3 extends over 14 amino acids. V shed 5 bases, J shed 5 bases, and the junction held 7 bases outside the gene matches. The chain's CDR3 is CASSIRQGIDTQYF. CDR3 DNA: TGTGCCAGCAGCATTAGACAGGGTATAGATACGCAGTATTTT.

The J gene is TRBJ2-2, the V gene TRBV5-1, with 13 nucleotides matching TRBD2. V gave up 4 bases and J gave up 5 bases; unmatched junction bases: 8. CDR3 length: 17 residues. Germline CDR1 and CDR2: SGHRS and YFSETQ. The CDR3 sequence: CASSPGLAGLVTGELFF. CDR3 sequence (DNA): TGCGCCAGCAGCCCGGGACTAGCGGGGTTGGTTACCGGGGAGCTGTTTTTT. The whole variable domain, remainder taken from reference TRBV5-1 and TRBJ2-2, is KAGVTQTPRYLIKTRGQQVTLSCSPISGHRSVSWYQQTPGQGLQFLFEYFSETQRNKGNFPGRFSGRQFSNSRSEMNVSTLELGDSALYLCASSPGLAGLVTGELFFGEGSRLTVL.

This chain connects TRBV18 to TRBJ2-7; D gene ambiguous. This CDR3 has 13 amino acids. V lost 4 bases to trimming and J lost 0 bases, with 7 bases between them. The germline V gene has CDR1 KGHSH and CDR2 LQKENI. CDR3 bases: TGTGCCAGCTCACTACAGAACTCCTACGAGCAGTACTTC. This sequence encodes CASSLQNSYEQYF.

CDR3 DNA: TGTGCCAGCAGCTTGGGGGAGCTCAGGCTAAACAGGGTACGGGGCTACACCTTC. Amino acids: CASSLGELRLNRVRGYTF. V gene TRBV5-6 combines with J gene TRBJ1-2; possible D gene TRBD1, 6 bases. Germline lookup yields CDR1 SGHDT and CDR2 YYEEEE. This CDR3 comprises 18 residues. V was trimmed by 0 bases and J by 8 bases, leaving 26 bases between them.